This T cell receptor beta chain was recovered during a study of T-cell reconstitution after alpha-beta-depleted transplantation in children. Whole-study findings and limits: TCRbeta diversity was high at day 60 in some patients (a result of surviving recipient T cells and thymic progenitors). Several hundred expanded graft clones reportedly gave rise to the alpha-beta T cells present about two months after transplant. T-cell numbers and diversity one year post-transplant derived largely from freshly generated T cells.

This clonotype has more than one count but fewer than ten. The antigen is unknown. Unique molecular identifiers were built into the TCRbeta library. Via MiXCR, TCRdb re-called the PCR reads, giving one row per CDR3 protein. The sample includes just under 350,000 distinct CDR3 sequences, 15% to 20% of them seen just once. The sequence was obtained from a male patient under 10 years old who had a stem cell transplant for acute lymphoblastic leukemia, so the T cells may come from the graft donor. The material was PBMCs, mostly from graft donor cells, obtained 360 days after TCRalphabeta/CD19-depleted stem cell transplant.

DNA of the CDR3: TGTGCCACTCGACAGTCCTACGAGCAGTACTTC. Amino acid sequence: CATRQSYEQYF. The rearrangement links TRBV6-2 or TRBV6-3 to TRBJ2-7; maybe TRBD1 (5 bases). The CDR3 runs 11 residues. Germline CDR1 MNHEY, CDR2 SVGEGT. The V end lost 10 bases, the J end lost 1 base, and 8 bases lay between the germline ends.